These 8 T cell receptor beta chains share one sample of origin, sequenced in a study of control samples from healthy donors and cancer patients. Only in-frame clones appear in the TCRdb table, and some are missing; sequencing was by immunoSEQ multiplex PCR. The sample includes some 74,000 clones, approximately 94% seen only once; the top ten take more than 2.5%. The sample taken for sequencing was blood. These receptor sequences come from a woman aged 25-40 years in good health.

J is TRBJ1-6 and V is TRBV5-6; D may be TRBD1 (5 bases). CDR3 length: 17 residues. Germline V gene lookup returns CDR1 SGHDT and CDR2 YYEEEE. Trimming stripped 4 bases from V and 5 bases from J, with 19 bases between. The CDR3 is CASSRRDGGSNNSPLHF. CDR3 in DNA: TGTGCCAGCAGCCGGAGGGACGGAGGGAGTAATAATTCACCCCTCCACTTT. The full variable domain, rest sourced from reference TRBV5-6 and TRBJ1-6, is DAGVTQSPTHLIKTRGQQVTLRCSPKSGHDTVSWYQQALGQGPQFIFQYYEEEERQRGNFPDRFSGHQFPNYSSELNVNALLLGDSALYLCASSRRDGGSNNSPLHFGNGTRLTVT.

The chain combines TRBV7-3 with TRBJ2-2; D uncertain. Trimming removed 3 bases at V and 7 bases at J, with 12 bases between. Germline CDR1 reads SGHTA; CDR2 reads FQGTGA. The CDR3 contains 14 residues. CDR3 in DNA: TGTGCCAGCAGCTTGTCTAGAGAAAACGGGGAGCTGTTTTTT. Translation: CASSLSRENGELFF.

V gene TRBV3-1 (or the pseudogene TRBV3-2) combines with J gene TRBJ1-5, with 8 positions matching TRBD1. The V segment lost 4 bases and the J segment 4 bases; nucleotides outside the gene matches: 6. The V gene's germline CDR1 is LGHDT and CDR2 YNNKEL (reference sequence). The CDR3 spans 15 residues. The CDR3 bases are TGTGCCAGCAGCCCACACACAGGGGGAAATCAGCCCCAGCATTTT. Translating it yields CASSPHTGGNQPQHF.

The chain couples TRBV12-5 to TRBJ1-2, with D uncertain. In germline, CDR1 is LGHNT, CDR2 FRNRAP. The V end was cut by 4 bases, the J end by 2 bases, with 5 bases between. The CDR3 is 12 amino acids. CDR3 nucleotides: TGTGCTAGTGGTTCACAAAACTATGGCTACACCTTC. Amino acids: CASGSQNYGYTF.

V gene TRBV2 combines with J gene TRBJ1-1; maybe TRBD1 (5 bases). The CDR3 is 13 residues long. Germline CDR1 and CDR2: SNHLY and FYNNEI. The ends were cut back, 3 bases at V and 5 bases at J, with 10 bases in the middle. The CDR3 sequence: CASSDLGRTEAFF. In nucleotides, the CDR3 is TGTGCCAGCAGTGATTTGGGACGGACTGAAGCTTTCTTT.

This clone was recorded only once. CDR3 in amino acids: CASSSEQGPLYNSPLHF. DNA of the CDR3: TGTGCCAGCAGCTCTGAACAGGGCCCCCTTTATAATTCACCCCTCCACTTT. V and J are TRBV7-9 and TRBJ1-6, with D tentatively TRBD1 (6 bases). The CDR3 sequence is 17 residues long. V lost 4 bases and J 4 bases, leaving 17 bases between the germline ends. CDR1 is SEHNR, CDR2 FQNEAQ, per germline (reference sequence).

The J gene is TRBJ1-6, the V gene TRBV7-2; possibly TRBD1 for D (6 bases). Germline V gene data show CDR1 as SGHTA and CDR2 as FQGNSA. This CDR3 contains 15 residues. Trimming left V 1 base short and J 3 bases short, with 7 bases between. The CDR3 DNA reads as TGTGCCAGCAGCTTAGGGACAGTCTATAATTCACCCCTCCACTTT. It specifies CASSLGTVYNSPLHF.

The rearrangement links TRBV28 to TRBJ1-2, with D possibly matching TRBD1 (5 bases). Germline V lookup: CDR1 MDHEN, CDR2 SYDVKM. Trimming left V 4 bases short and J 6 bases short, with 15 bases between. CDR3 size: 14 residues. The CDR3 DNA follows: TGTGCCAGCAGTTCCCCCCCCAGGGATCATGGCTACACCTTC. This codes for CASSSPPRDHGYTF.